This T cell receptor beta chain was captured in a study of blood T cells in healthy people across ages. Across the whole study: About one barcoded beta molecule per two T cells was captured by template switching.

As for this clonotype: Its antigen is currently unknown.

Sample-barcoded 5' priming and a J-beta primer mix drove a second PCR of about 6 to 12 cycles. TCRdb re-called the 5' RACE reads with MiXCR, one entry per CDR3 protein. Seen here are fewer than 1 million distinct CDR3 sequences, under 45% observed once, and the top ten hold 15% to 25%. The CDR3 loop spans 15 amino acids. Trimming took off 7 bases at V and 4 bases at J, with 16 bases between the two ends. Looked up from germline, CDR1 is SNHLY and CDR2 is FYNNEI. Notes on the study in general: A roughly linear fall in TCR beta diversity per million T cells was seen with increasing age. Long-lived donors carried more naive CD4+ cells and greater diversity than aged donors. It was not known whether donors were CMV positive (a possible confounder of expanded clonotype changes).

The clonotype was recovered from a man in his sixties in good health. This chain connects TRBV2 to TRBJ2-2; TRBD1 might be the D (7 bases). Sequenced material: blood. The CDR3 is CASNQGGSGTGELFF. CDR3 nucleotide sequence: TGTGCCAGCAATCAGGGGGGCTCGGGCACCGGGGAGCTGTTTTTT.